This TCR beta chain appears in the sequencing data of a study of blood T cells in healthy people across ages. Study-wide points: Getting older went along with TCR beta diversity per million T cells dropping roughly linearly.

The CDR3 sequence is 14 residues long. Germline CDR1 reads SGHTA; CDR2 reads FQGNSA. V was trimmed by 4 bases and J by 2 bases, leaving 11 bases between them. Of note for this clonotype: Antigen: not known.

Combining a sample-barcoded 5' primer with a J-beta primer mix, a second PCR ran for 7 to 11 cycles. TCRdb processed the 5' RACE reads anew with MiXCR; each CDR3 protein has one entry. The sample includes about 1.1 million distinct CDR3 sequences, around two fifths of them seen just once. The TCR originated in a young man in good health. The rearrangement joins TRBV7-2 to TRBJ2-5; D not resolved. Sequenced sample: blood. This CDR3 is CASSSTLMQETQYF. The CDR3 bases are TGTGCCAGCAGCTCCACCCTAATGCAAGAGACCCAGTACTTC.